This TCR beta chain emerged from a study of blood T cell repertoires in COVID-19. Study as a whole: From T cells, B-cell-depleted T cells, or PBMCs came the material, which was cDNA or gDNA.

The CDR3 length is 19 residues. Germline-derived CDR1 and CDR2 are LGHNA and YNFKEQ. Losses at the gene ends were 0 bases for V and 7 bases for J; bases not matched to a gene: 20. As originally analysed: Amplifying reference gene primers gave estimates of nucleated cell counts. The assay was immunoSEQ multiplex PCR, and TCRdb's table has in-frame clones only and misses some. V, J and clone size were drawn from that table, and D and trimming were deduced from the DNA. Here the sample spans some 120,000 clones, approximately 87% being singletons. This chain links TRBV4-2 with TRBJ1-2; TRBD1 matches at 7 bases. This TCR came from a woman between 55 and 75 years old with acute or convalescent COVID-19. The material sequenced was peripheral blood. The CDR3 nucleotides are TGTGCCAGCAGCCAAGAATCGGTAAGAATAGGACAGGCCCTAAGTGGCTACACCTTC. Translation: CASSQESVRIGQALSGYTF.